This TCR beta chain was recovered during a study of blood T cell repertoires in COVID-19 (dated by TCRdb to 2019 to 2021). Background on the whole study: Samples covering the acute and convalescent phases of COVID-19 were provided by collaborators in the United States, Italy and Spain. The material from the prospective study consisted of cDNA or gDNA derived from T cells, B-cell-depleted T cells, or PBMCs. Subjects who had been exposed to COVID-19, were actively infected with it, or had recovered from it provided the deeply sampled blood TCRbeta repertoires that made up the dataset. The repertoires were released in a freely available public database meant as a resource for research on the immune response to SARS-CoV-2. The samples were drawn from two sources: the first 160 participants of the ongoing ImmuneRACE study, and over 1,000 subjects contributed by 6 global collaborators. The sample metadata nearly always contained a de-identified subject ID, COVID-19 status, age in years and sex. Where HLA class I and class II types were available, the types were taken from metadata supplied by the sample provider, not from assay-based typing.

The immunoSEQ Assay, a bias-controlled multiplex PCR, was used to amplify TCRbeta CDR3 regions from genomic DNA. The study's own analysis went as follows. Nucleated cell counts per sample were estimated from amplification of reference gene primers within the assay. Sequence reads were collapsed and filtered to measure the absolute abundance of every unique TCRbeta CDR3 rearrangement. For each sample, productive Simpson clonality was calculated as the square root of Simpson's diversity index over productive rearrangements. TCRdb stores this immuneACCESS table with in-frame sequences only. Part of the clones is absent; in the studies checked, under half of the shortfall reflects unresolved V genes, and no reason is known for the rest. V, J and clone size reflect that table, while D and trimming were determined from the DNA. This sample is represented by about 170,000 clones; approximately 80% of them were singletons. In total, the top ten clones hold around 8% of the sample.

At one collaborating source in Seattle, patients were enrolled during active infection and were followed longitudinally through the course of disease. Whole blood was collected in K2EDTA tubes by collaborating institutions according to the institutions' own protocols. For TCRbeta analysis, collaborator samples were shipped as frozen whole blood, as isolated PBMCs, or as DNA extracted from either sample type. Spanning cysteine to phenylalanine, the CDR3 consists of 13 amino acids. CDR3 DNA is the only sequence kept; it has 39 bases, read in frame from the first base. In the germline V gene (reference sequence), CDR1 corresponds to MNHNY and CDR2 to SVGAGI. Compared with germline, V lacks 5 bases and J lacks 4 bases; bases without a gene match: 4. Broad study findings and their caveats: Clinical and demographic metadata were provided uncurated, with the amount varying by source and participant.

This clone was picked up a small number of times. What antigen it recognizes has not been identified. No base qualities exist here, and no much larger clone lies one base off it. Input material: peripheral blood. The TCR sequence derives from a woman older than 75 with COVID-19, enrolled during active disease. The chain was built from TRBV6-6 and TRBJ1-2; TRBD1 matches 7 bases in the middle. The DNA sequence is as follows: TGTGCCAGCAGTCCCGACAGGGCCTATGGCTACACCTTC. The encoded protein is CASSPDRAYGYTF.